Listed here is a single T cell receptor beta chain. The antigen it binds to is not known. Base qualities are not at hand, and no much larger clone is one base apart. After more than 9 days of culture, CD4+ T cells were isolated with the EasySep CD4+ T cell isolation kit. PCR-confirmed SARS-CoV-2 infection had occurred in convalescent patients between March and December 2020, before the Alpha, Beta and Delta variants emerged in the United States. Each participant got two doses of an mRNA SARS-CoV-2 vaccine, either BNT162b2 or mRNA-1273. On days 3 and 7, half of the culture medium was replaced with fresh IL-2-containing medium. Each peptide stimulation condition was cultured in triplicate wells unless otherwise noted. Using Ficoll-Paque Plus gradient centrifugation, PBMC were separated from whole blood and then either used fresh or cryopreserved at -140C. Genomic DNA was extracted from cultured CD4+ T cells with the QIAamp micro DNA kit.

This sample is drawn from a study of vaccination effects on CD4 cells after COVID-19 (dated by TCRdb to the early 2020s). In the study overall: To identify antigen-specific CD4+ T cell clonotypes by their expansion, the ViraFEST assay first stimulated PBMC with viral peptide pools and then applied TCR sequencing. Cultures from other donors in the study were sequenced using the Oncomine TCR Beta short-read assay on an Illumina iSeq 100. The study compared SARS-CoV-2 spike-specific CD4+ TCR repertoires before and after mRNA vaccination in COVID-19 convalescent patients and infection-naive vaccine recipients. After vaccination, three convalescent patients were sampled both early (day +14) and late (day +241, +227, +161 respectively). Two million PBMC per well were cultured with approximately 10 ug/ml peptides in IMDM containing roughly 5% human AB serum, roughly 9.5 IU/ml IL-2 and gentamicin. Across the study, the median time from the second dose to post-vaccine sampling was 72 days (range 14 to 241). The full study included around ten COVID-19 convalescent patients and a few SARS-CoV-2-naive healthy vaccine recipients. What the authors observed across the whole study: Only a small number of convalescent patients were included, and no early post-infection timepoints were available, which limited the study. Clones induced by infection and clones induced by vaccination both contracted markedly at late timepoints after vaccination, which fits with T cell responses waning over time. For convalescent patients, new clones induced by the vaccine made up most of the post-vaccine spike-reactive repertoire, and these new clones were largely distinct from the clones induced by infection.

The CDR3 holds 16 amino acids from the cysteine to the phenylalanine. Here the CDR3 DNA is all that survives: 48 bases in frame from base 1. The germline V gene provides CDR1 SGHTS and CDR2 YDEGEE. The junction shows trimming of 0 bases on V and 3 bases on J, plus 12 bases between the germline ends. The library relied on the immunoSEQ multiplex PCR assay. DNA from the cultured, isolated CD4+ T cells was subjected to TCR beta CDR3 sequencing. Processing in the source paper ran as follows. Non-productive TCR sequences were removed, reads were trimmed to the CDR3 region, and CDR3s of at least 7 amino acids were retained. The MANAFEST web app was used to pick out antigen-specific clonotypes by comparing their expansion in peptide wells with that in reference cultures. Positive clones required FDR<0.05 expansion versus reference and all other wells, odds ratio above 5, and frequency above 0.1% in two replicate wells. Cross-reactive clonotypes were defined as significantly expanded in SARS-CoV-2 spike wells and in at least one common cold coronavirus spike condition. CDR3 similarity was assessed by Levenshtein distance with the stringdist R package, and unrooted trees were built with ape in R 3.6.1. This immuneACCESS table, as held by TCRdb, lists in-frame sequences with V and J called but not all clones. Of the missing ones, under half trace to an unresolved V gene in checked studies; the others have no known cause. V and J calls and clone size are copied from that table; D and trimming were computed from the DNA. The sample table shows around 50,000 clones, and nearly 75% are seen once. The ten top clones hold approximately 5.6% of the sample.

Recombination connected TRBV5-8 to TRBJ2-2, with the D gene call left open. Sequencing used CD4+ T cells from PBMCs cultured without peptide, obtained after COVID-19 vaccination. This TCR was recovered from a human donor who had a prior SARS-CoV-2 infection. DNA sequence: TGTGCCAGCAGCTTGGCATCCGGGTACGACACCGGGGAGCTGTTTTTT. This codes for CASSLASGYDTGELFF.